These 16 T cell receptor beta chains were all obtained from the same sample, sequenced in a study of cytomegalovirus exposure and HLA in healthy donors. PCR primers comprised 60 Vbeta and 13 Jbeta primers. Profiling relied on immunoSEQ multiplex PCR, and the TCRdb table lists in-frame clones only, not all of them. This sample carries 120,000 or so clones, 73% of them seen once, and the ten largest clones take 4.1%. The material sequenced was PBMCs. These receptors came from a woman in her 40s in good health and CMV-seronegative.

This clone was seen more than once but under ten times. The gene calls are TRBV2 and TRBJ1-1, with D perhaps matching TRBD1 (6 bases). The germline V and J ends were trimmed by 6 bases and 3 bases, with 14 bases remaining between them. Germline V CDR1 and CDR2: SNHLY, FYNNEI. The CDR3 is 14 amino acids. The CDR3 DNA is TGTGCCAGCAGGAAACAGGGAGGGGACACTGAAGCTTTCTTT. Translating it yields CASRKQGGDTEAFF. Complete variable domain (other parts from reference TRBV2 and TRBJ1-1): EPEVTQTPSHQVTQMGQEVILRCVPISNHLYFYWYRQILGQKVEFLVSFYNNEISEKSEIFDDQFSVERPDGSNFTLKIRSTKLEDSAMYFCASRKQGGDTEAFFGQGTRLTVV.

The chain employs TRBV6-5 and TRBJ1-2, with 7 bases lining up with TRBD1. Trimming took 6 bases from V and 2 from J; bases not matched to a gene: 3. This CDR3 has 13 residues. In germline, CDR1 is MNHEY, CDR2 SVGAGI. The CDR3 loop is CASRRGGNYGYTF. The CDR3 DNA follows: TGTGCCAGCAGGCGAGGGGGCAACTATGGCTACACCTTC.

As to this clone: Its ends do not fully match the called genes, so a read error is possible. The V call is TRBV7-9, the J call TRBJ1-2; TRBD1 matches 10 bases. CDR3 length: 15 residues. CDR1 is SEHNR and CDR2 is FQNEAQ in the germline V gene (reference sequence). This chain's CDR3 is CSSSLTGGGNYGYTF. The DNA for the CDR3 is TGTTCCAGCAGCTTGACAGGGGGCGGGAACTATGGCTACACCTTC. Full variable domain (remainder filled in from reference TRBV7-9 and TRBJ1-2): DTGVSQNPRHKITKRGQNVTFRCDPISEHNRLYWYRQTLGQGPEFLTYFQNEAQLEKSRLLSDRFSAERPKGSFSTLEIQRTEQGDSAMYLCSSSLTGGGNYGYTFGSGTRLTVV.

The chain has TRBV7-3 and TRBJ2-1; perhaps TRBD1 as D (6 bases). CDR1 and CDR2 from the germline V gene are SGHTA and FQGTGA. This CDR3 comprises 15 residues. V dropped 0 bases and J dropped 11 bases, with 17 bases sitting between them. Here the CDR3 reads CASSLTPGEFEKQFF. The CDR3 DNA sequence: TGTGCCAGCAGCTTAACCCCAGGGGAGTTTGAAAAGCAGTTCTTC. The entire variable domain, with the rest obtained from reference TRBV7-3 and TRBJ2-1, is as follows: GAGVSQTPSNKVTEKGKYVELRCDPISGHTALYWYRQSLGQGPEFLIYFQGTGAADDSGLPNDRFFAVRPEGSVSTLKIQRTERGDSAVYLCASSLTPGEFEKQFFGPGTRLTVL.

The chain combines TRBV6-1 with TRBJ1-2; tentatively, D is TRBD1 (6 bases). CDR3 length equals 12 residues. The germline V gene has CDR1 MNHNS and CDR2 SASEGT. With 4 bases removed from V and 6 bases from J, the gap between germline ends came to 9 bases. CDR3 in DNA: TGTGCCAGCAGTGGGACAGTCAATGGCTACACCTTC. Amino acids: CASSGTVNGYTF.

V is TRBV7-9 and J is TRBJ2-7, with 13 bases matching TRBD2. With 5 bases clipped from V and 5 bases from J, the junction kept 9 bases outside the gene matches. Germline loops: CDR1 SEHNR, CDR2 FQNEAQ (reference sequence). This CDR3 has 16 amino acids. The CDR3 is CASSRPGLAGENEQYF. The DNA for the CDR3 is TGTGCCAGCAGCCGACCAGGACTAGCGGGAGAGAACGAGCAGTACTTC.

The chain employs TRBV14 and TRBJ2-2, with TRBD1 matching 7 bases. The CDR3 totals 14 residues. The germline gives CDR1 SGHDN, CDR2 FVKESK. The V gene end was trimmed by 5 bases and the J gene end by 3 bases; junction bases not matched to a gene: 3. The CDR3 loop reads CASSAQGDTGELFF. In DNA form, the CDR3 reads TGTGCCAGCAGCGCCCAGGGGGACACCGGGGAGCTGTTTTTT. The whole variable domain, remainder taken from reference TRBV14 and TRBJ2-2, is EAGVTQFPSHSVIEKGQTVTLRCDPISGHDNLYWYRRVMGKEIKFLLHFVKESKQDESGMPNNRFLAERTGGTYSTLKVQPAELEDSGVYFCASSAQGDTGELFFGEGSRLTVL.

V gene TRBV6-9 combines with J gene TRBJ1-2; 9 bases fit TRBD1. The CDR3 is made up of 15 amino acids. The germline gives CDR1 MNHGY, CDR2 SVAAGI. Trimming cost V 5 bases and J 4 bases; bases outside gene matches: 8. The CDR3 here is CASSPRQGVSYGYTF. For the CDR3, the DNA is TGTGCCAGCAGTCCAAGACAGGGGGTCTCCTATGGCTACACCTTC.

This clone was seen only once. The chain has TRBV19 and TRBJ1-2; weak D call: TRBD1 (5 bases). The CDR3 totals 13 residues. CDR1 and CDR2 (germline): LNHDA, SQIVND (reference sequence). Trimming cost V 3 bases and J 4 bases, with 9 bases left between them. CDR3 residues: CASSMGQAYGYTF. In DNA, the CDR3 is TGTGCCAGTAGTATGGGGCAGGCCTATGGCTACACCTTC.

The chain carries TRBV4-2 and TRBJ1-2, with no clear D. This CDR3 contains 11 residues. Germline V gives CDR1 LGHNA, CDR2 YNFKEQ. V lost 0 bases, J lost 13 bases, and 9 bases lay in between. CDR3 protein: CASSQEEVPTF. The CDR3 DNA is TGTGCCAGCAGCCAAGAGGAGGTCCCCACCTTC.

The chain uses TRBV2 and TRBJ1-6, with 7 bases lining up with TRBD1. Germline lookup yields CDR1 SNHLY and CDR2 FYNNEI. This CDR3 is built from 13 residues. V shed 7 bases and J 7 bases; nucleotides not matched to a gene: 4. This CDR3 reads CASIKTGNSPLHF. DNA for the CDR3: TGTGCCAGCATTAAGACAGGGAATTCACCCCTCCACTTT.

The sample holds one count of this clone. The chain is built from TRBV19 and TRBJ2-5, with a tentative D call TRBD1 (6 bases). The CDR3 covers 13 residues. Germline V gene sequence: CDR1 LNHDA, CDR2 SQIVND (reference sequence). V was shortened by 6 bases and J by 4 bases, with 12 bases between the two germline ends. This CDR3 is CASRNPRGETQYF. The CDR3 nucleotides read TGTGCCAGTAGAAATCCCAGGGGAGAGACCCAGTACTTC.

The chain links TRBV28 to TRBJ1-4; the D gene is possibly TRBD1 (6 bases). Per germline, CDR1 MDHEN and CDR2 SYDVKM. The CDR3 is 15 amino acids. V was shortened by 6 bases and J by 3 bases, with 14 bases between the two germline ends. The DNA of the CDR3 is TGTGCCAGCAGATTGGTGGGGGCGTCTAATGAAAAACTGTTTTTT. Protein product: CASRLVGASNEKLFF.

V gene TRBV14 combines with J gene TRBJ1-4; 9 bases agree with TRBD1. Germline lookup yields CDR1 SGHDN and CDR2 FVKESK. The CDR3 runs 16 residues. V lost 1 base, J lost 8 bases, and 8 bases stayed unmatched. CDR3 protein: CASSQGPGTGQEKLFF. CDR3 DNA: TGTGCCAGCAGCCAAGGCCCCGGGACAGGGCAGGAAAAACTGTTTTTT.

V gene TRBV5-1 combines with J gene TRBJ2-2; 7 bases align to TRBD1. CDR1 and CDR2 from the germline V gene are SGHRS and YFSETQ. V was clipped by 3 bases and J by 0 bases; unmatched bases: 2. This CDR3 region has 15 residues. The CDR3 spells CASSSGQPNTGELFF. CDR3 DNA: TGCGCCAGCAGCTCGGGACAGCCGAACACCGGGGAGCTGTTTTTT.

This clone was picked up one time. The V gene is TRBV29-1, the J gene TRBJ2-1, with 7 positions matching TRBD2. V was clipped by 6 bases and J by 5 bases; unmatched bases: 16. This CDR3 has 16 residues. Germline V gives CDR1 SQVTM, CDR2 ANQGSEA. This chain's CDR3 is CSVGPTWASGNNEQFF. Here the CDR3 DNA reads TGCAGCGTCGGACCTACTTGGGCTAGCGGAAACAATGAGCAGTTCTTC.